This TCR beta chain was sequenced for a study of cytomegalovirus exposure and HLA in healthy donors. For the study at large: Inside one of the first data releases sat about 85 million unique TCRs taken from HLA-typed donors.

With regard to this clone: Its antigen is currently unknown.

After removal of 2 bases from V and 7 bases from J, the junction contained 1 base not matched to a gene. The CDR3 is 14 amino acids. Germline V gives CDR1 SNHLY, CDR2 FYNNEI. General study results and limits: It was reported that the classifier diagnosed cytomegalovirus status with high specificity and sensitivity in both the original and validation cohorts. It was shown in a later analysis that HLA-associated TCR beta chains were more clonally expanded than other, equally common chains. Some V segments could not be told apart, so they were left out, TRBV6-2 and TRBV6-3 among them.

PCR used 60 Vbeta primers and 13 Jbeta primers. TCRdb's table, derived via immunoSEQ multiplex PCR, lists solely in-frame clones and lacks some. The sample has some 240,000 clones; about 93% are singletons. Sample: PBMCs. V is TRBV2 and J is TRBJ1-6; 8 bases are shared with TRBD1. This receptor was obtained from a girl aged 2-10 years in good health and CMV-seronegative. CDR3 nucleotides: TGTGCCAGCAGTGAACGGACAGGGAATTCACCCCTCCACTTT. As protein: CASSERTGNSPLHF.